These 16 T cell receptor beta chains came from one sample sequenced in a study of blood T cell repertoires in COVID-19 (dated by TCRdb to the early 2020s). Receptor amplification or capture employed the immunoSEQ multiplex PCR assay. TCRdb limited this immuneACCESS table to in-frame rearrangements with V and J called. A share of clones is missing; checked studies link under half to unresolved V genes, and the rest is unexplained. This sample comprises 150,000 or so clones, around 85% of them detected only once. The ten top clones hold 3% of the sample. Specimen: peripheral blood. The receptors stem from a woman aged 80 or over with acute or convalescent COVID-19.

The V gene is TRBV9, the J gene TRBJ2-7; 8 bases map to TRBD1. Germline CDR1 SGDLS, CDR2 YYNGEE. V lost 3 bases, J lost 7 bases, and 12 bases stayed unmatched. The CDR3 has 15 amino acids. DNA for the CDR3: TGTGCCAGCAGCGATGCCGGGACAGGAAACCTTGAGCAGTACTTC. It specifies CASSDAGTGNLEQYF.

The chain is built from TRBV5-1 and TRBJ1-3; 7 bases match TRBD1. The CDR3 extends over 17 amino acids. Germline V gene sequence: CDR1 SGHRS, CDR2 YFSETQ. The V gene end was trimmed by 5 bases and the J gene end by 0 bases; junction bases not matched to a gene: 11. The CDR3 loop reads CASSSTGGQASGNTIYF. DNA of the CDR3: TGCGCCAGCAGTTCAACCGGAGGACAGGCCTCTGGAAACACCATATATTTT. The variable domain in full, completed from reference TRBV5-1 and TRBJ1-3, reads KAGVTQTPRYLIKTRGQQVTLSCSPISGHRSVSWYQQTPGQGLQFLFEYFSETQRNKGNFPGRFSGRQFSNSRSEMNVSTLELGDSALYLCASSSTGGQASGNTIYFGEGSWLTVV.

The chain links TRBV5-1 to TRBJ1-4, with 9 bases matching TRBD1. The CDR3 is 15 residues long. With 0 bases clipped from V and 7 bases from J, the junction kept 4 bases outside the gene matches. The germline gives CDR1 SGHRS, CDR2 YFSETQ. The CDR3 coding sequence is TGCGCCAGCAGCTTGGGAGTGGACAGGGGTGAAAAACTGTTTTTT. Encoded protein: CASSLGVDRGEKLFF.

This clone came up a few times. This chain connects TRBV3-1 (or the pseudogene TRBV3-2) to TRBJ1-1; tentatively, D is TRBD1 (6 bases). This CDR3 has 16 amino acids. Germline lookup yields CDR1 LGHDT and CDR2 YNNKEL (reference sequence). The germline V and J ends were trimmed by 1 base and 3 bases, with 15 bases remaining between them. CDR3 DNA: TGTGCCAGCAGCCAAGTGAGGGGGGGCCCGCACACTGAAGCTTTCTTT. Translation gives CASSQVRGGPHTEAFF.

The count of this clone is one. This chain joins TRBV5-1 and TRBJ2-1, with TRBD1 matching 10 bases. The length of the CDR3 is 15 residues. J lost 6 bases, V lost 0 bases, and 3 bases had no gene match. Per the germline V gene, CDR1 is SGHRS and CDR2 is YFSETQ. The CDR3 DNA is TGCGCCAGCAGCTTGGGACAGGGGGCTATCAATGAGCAGTTCTTC. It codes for CASSLGQGAINEQFF.

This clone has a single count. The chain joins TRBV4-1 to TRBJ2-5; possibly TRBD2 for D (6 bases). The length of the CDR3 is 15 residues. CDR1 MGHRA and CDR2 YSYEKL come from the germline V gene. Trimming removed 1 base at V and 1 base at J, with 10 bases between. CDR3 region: CASSQVRGLQETQYF. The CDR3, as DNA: TGCGCCAGCAGCCAAGTTCGGGGACTCCAAGAGACCCAGTACTTC.

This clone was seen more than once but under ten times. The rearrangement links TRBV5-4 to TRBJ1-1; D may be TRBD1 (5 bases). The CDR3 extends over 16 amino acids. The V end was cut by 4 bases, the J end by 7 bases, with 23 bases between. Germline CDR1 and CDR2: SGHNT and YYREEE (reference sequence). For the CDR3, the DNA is TGTGCCAGCAGCCCCAGCGGGACGAAAAGGTCGGGTGAAGCTTTCTTT. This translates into CASSPSGTKRSGEAFF.

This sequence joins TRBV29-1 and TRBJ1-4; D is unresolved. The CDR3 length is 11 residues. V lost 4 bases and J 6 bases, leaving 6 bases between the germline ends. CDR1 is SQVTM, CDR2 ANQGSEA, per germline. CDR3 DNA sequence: TGCAGCGTTGGCGATGATGAAAAACTGTTTTTT. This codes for CSVGDDEKLFF.

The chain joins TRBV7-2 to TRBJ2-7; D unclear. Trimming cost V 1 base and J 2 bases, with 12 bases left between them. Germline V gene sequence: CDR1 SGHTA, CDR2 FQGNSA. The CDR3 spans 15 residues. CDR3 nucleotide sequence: TGTGCCAGCAGCTTAGTCGCAACAGTTACCTACGAGCAGTACTTC. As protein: CASSLVATVTYEQYF. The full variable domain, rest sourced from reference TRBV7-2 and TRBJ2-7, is GAGVSQSPSNKVTEKGKDVELRCDPISGHTALYWYRQSLGQGLEFLIYFQGNSAPDKSGLPSDRFSAERTGGSVSTLTIQRTQQEDSAVYLCASSLVATVTYEQYFGPGTRLTVT.

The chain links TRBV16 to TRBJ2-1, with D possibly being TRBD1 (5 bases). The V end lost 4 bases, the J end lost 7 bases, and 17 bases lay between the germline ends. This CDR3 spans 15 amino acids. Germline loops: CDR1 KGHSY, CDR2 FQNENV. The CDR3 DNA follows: TGTGCCAGCAGCCCCCAGGGTGGCTTTTTAAATGAGCAGTTCTTC. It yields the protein CASSPQGGFLNEQFF.

In DNA, the CDR3 is TGTGCCAGCAGCACTACAGGATCCTATGGCTACACCTTC. Encoded protein: CASSTTGSYGYTF. The V gene is TRBV7-2, the J gene TRBJ1-2, with D possibly matching TRBD1 (5 bases). V was pared by 5 bases and J by 4 bases, with 11 bases between. Germline loops: CDR1 SGHTA, CDR2 FQGNSA. This CDR3 is built from 13 residues.

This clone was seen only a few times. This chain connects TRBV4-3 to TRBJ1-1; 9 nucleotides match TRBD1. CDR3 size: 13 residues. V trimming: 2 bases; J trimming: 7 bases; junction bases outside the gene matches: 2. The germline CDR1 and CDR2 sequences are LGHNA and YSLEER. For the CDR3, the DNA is TGCGCCAGCAGCCAAAACAGGGGGCTTGAAGCTTTCTTT. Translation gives CASSQNRGLEAFF.

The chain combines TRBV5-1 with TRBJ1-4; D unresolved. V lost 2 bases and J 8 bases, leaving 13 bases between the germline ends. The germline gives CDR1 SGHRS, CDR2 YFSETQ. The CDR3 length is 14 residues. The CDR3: CASSFYGQWEKLFF. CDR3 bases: TGCGCCAGCAGCTTTTACGGTCAATGGGAAAAACTGTTTTTT.

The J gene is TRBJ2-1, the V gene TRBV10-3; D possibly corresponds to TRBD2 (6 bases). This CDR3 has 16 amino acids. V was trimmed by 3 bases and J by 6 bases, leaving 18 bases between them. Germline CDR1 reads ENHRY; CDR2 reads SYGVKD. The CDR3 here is CAISDGRRERSNEQFF. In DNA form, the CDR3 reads TGTGCCATCAGTGACGGAAGGAGGGAGCGTAGCAATGAGCAGTTCTTC.

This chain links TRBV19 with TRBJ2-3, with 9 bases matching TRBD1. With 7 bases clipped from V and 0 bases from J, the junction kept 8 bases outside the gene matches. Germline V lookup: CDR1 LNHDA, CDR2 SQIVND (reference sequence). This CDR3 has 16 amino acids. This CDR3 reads CASTDRDRVSTDTQYF. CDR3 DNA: TGTGCCAGTACTGATCGGGACAGGGTCAGCACAGATACGCAGTATTTT.

Here the CDR3 DNA reads TGTGCCATCAGTTCCGGACAGAGGAGAGGACGAATTTACAATGAGCAGTTCTTC. Its protein product is CAISSGQRRGRIYNEQFF. J is TRBJ2-1 and V is TRBV10-3, with a weak D call TRBD1 (6 bases). The CDR3 has 18 residues. V lost 5 bases, J lost 4 bases, and 24 bases lay in between. Germline CDR1 is ENHRY and CDR2 is SYGVKD.